This T cell receptor (beta chain) was retrieved from a study of blood T cell repertoires in COVID-19. Here immunoSEQ multiplex PCR was the method, and the copy in TCRdb shows in-frame clones only, minus some. The sample lists 150,000 to 200,000 clones, around 80% occurring once. Germline V lookup: CDR1 SEHNR, CDR2 FQNEAQ (reference sequence). The CDR3 sequence is 15 residues long. Germline trimming cut 1 base from V and 2 bases from J; bases unmatched to any gene: 2. The sequencing sample was made of PBMCs or T cells enriched from blood (not recorded which). This clonotype was obtained from a man in his 70s who had been exposed to COVID-19. The rearrangement joins TRBV7-9 to TRBJ2-3, with 8 bases aligning to TRBD2. Here the CDR3 reads CASSLVSGATDTQYF. CDR3 sequence (DNA): TGTGCCAGCAGCTTAGTTAGCGGGGCCACAGATACGCAGTATTTT.